A selection of T cell receptor beta chains follows, all from one sample in a study of blood T cells in healthy people across ages. TCRdb itself ran the 5' RACE reads through MiXCR, one entry per CDR3 protein. The sample carries about 1.8 million distinct CDR3 sequences, roughly 52% recorded once. The material sequenced was blood. Every receptor here comes from a woman in her thirties or forties in good health. Each CDR3 is given with its conserved first and last residue. Fields, in order: clone size, V gene, D gene, J gene, CDR3 protein, CDR3 DNA. D genes are given only for firm matches. Only some rows state a clone size, as once, few, many or a class for expanded clones.

clone_size: -
v_call: TRBV9
d_call: TRBD1
j_call: TRBJ2-2
cdr3_aa: CASSAPGGTGELFF
cdr3_nt: TGTGCCAGCAGCGCCCCAGGGGGCACCGGGGAGCTGTTTTTT

clone_size: few
v_call: TRBV28
d_call: -
j_call: TRBJ2-7
cdr3_aa: CASNTGIAYEQYF
cdr3_nt: TGTGCCAGCAATACAGGCATCGCCTACGAGCAGTACTTC

clone_size: -
v_call: TRBV15
d_call: TRBD1
j_call: TRBJ2-7
cdr3_aa: CATQTRDRNNEQYF
cdr3_nt: TGTGCCACGCAAACCCGGGACAGGAACAATGAGCAGTACTTC

clone_size: -
v_call: TRBV7-2
d_call: -
j_call: TRBJ2-5
cdr3_aa: CASSLAREDRGLQETQYF
cdr3_nt: TGTGCCAGCAGCTTAGCGCGGGAGGACAGGGGACTCCAAGAGACCCAGTACTTC

clone_size: -
v_call: TRBV20-1
d_call: TRBD1
j_call: TRBJ2-4
cdr3_aa: CSAREPNQGAQAKNIQYF
cdr3_nt: TGCAGTGCTAGAGAACCCAATCAGGGGGCTCAAGCCAAAAACATTCAGTACTTC

clone_size: few
v_call: TRBV20-1
d_call: TRBD1
j_call: TRBJ2-3
cdr3_aa: CSARDEDRGADTQYF
cdr3_nt: TGCAGTGCTAGAGATGAGGACAGGGGCGCAGATACGCAGTATTTT

clone_size: -
v_call: TRBV3-1
d_call: TRBD1
j_call: TRBJ2-5
cdr3_aa: CASSQDSGTGMETQYF
cdr3_nt: TGTGCCAGCAGCCAAGATTCCGGGACAGGGATGGAGACCCAGTACTTC

clone_size: -
v_call: TRBV6-5
d_call: -
j_call: TRBJ2-5
cdr3_aa: CASSHYEKETQYF
cdr3_nt: TGTGCCAGCAGCCACTACGAAAAAGAGACCCAGTACTTC

clone_size: few
v_call: TRBV28
d_call: TRBD1
j_call: TRBJ2-7
cdr3_aa: CASSFNRGDNEQYF
cdr3_nt: TGTGCCAGCAGTTTCAACAGGGGGGACAACGAGCAGTACTTC

clone_size: -
v_call: TRBV7-8
d_call: TRBD2
j_call: TRBJ2-1
cdr3_aa: CASSMGLAGGNSYNEQFF
cdr3_nt: TGTGCCAGCAGCATGGGACTAGCGGGGGGAAACTCCTACAATGAGCAGTTCTTC

clone_size: few
v_call: TRBV24-1
d_call: -
j_call: TRBJ2-7
cdr3_aa: CATSLFNEQYF
cdr3_nt: TGTGCCACCAGTCTGTTCAACGAGCAGTACTTC

clone_size: -
v_call: TRBV28
d_call: -
j_call: TRBJ2-1
cdr3_aa: CASNGVEQFF
cdr3_nt: TGTGCCAGCAACGGGGTCGAGCAGTTCTTC

clone_size: -
v_call: TRBV7-3
d_call: -
j_call: TRBJ2-1
cdr3_aa: CASSVDGFSEQFF
cdr3_nt: TGTGCCAGCAGCGTAGACGGTTTTTCCGAGCAGTTCTTC

clone_size: -
v_call: TRBV7-9
d_call: -
j_call: TRBJ2-1
cdr3_aa: CASSPDFTSSFPREGYNEQFF
cdr3_nt: TGTGCCAGCAGCCCGGATTTTACTAGCAGTTTCCCCCGGGAAGGCTACAATGAGCAGTTCTTC

clone_size: -
v_call: TRBV9
d_call: -
j_call: TRBJ1-4
cdr3_aa: CASSAGTTNEKLFF
cdr3_nt: TGTGCCAGCAGCGCCGGGACAACTAATGAAAAACTGTTTTTT

clone_size: few
v_call: TRBV20-1
d_call: -
j_call: TRBJ2-5
cdr3_aa: CSASIAGPWEETQYF
cdr3_nt: TGCAGTGCCTCGATCGCTGGACCGTGGGAGGAGACCCAGTACTTC

clone_size: -
v_call: TRBV6-2/TRBV6-3
d_call: TRBD2
j_call: TRBJ2-3
cdr3_aa: CASSPTSGTDTRYF
cdr3_nt: TGTGCCAGCAGCCCCACTAGCGGGACAGATACGCGGTATTTT

clone_size: once
v_call: TRBV7-9
d_call: TRBD1
j_call: TRBJ1-1
cdr3_aa: CASSFTGDGGTEAFF
cdr3_nt: TGTGCCAGCAGCTTCACAGGGGACGGGGGAACTGAAGCTTTCTTT

clone_size: -
v_call: TRBV20-1
d_call: -
j_call: TRBJ2-1
cdr3_aa: CSASPAGSGYNEQFF
cdr3_nt: TGCAGTGCTAGCCCCGCAGGGTCAGGCTACAATGAGCAGTTCTTC

clone_size: few
v_call: TRBV29-1
d_call: -
j_call: TRBJ2-1
cdr3_aa: CSVERGGSYNEQFF
cdr3_nt: TGCAGCGTTGAAAGGGGGGGCTCCTACAATGAGCAGTTCTTC

clone_size: -
v_call: TRBV6-5
d_call: -
j_call: TRBJ1-6
cdr3_aa: CASSYGRGGGYNSPLHF
cdr3_nt: TGTGCCAGCAGTTACGGGCGAGGAGGGGGCTATAATTCACCCCTCCACTTT

clone_size: -
v_call: TRBV25-1
d_call: -
j_call: TRBJ2-7
cdr3_aa: CASKGVHEQYF
cdr3_nt: TGTGCCAGCAAGGGCGTCCACGAGCAGTACTTC

clone_size: few
v_call: TRBV7-7
d_call: TRBD1
j_call: TRBJ2-3
cdr3_aa: CASSPNLDPTGGGGTDTQYF
cdr3_nt: TGTGCTAGCAGCCCAAACCTGGATCCGACAGGGGGCGGCGGCACAGATACGCAGTATTTT

clone_size: few
v_call: TRBV27
d_call: TRBD2
j_call: TRBJ2-5
cdr3_aa: CASSLLSGGPLWTQYF
cdr3_nt: TGTGCCAGCAGTTTACTAAGCGGGGGGCCCCTATGGACCCAGTACTTC

clone_size: few
v_call: TRBV27
d_call: -
j_call: TRBJ1-5
cdr3_aa: CASSFSGVSNQPQHF
cdr3_nt: TGTGCCAGCAGTTTCTCAGGGGTGAGCAATCAGCCCCAGCATTTT

clone_size: -
v_call: TRBV5-1
d_call: -
j_call: TRBJ1-5
cdr3_aa: CASSFEERPNQPQHF
cdr3_nt: TGCGCCAGCAGCTTTGAAGAAAGGCCCAATCAGCCCCAGCATTTT

clone_size: once
v_call: TRBV20-1
d_call: -
j_call: TRBJ2-4
cdr3_aa: CSAPTTQGHVENIQYF
cdr3_nt: TGCAGTGCGCCGACGACCCAAGGCCACGTAGAAAACATTCAGTACTTC

clone_size: few
v_call: TRBV29-1
d_call: -
j_call: TRBJ2-5
cdr3_aa: CSAVPLETQYF
cdr3_nt: TGCAGCGCGGTACCTCTAGAGACCCAGTACTTC

clone_size: few
v_call: TRBV12-3/TRBV12-4
d_call: TRBD1
j_call: TRBJ2-5
cdr3_aa: CASRPTGEETQYF
cdr3_nt: TGTGCCAGCAGGCCAACAGGGGAAGAGACCCAGTACTTC

clone_size: few
v_call: TRBV7-2
d_call: TRBD2
j_call: TRBJ2-1
cdr3_aa: CASSLGGLAGGREQFF
cdr3_nt: TGTGCCAGCAGCTTAGGTGGACTAGCGGGGGGGCGTGAGCAGTTCTTC

clone_size: few
v_call: TRBV5-5
d_call: -
j_call: TRBJ2-7
cdr3_aa: CASSLEDQTEQYF
cdr3_nt: TGTGCCAGCAGCTTGGAGGACCAGACCGAGCAGTACTTC

clone_size: -
v_call: TRBV10-3
d_call: TRBD1
j_call: TRBJ1-2
cdr3_aa: CAISGDRGLGGYTF
cdr3_nt: TGTGCCATCAGCGGGGACAGGGGGCTAGGTGGCTACACCTTC

clone_size: -
v_call: TRBV29-1
d_call: -
j_call: TRBJ1-2
cdr3_aa: CSVGDDTLACGYTF
cdr3_nt: TGCAGCGTTGGGGATGACACCCTCGCTTGTGGCTACACCTTC

clone_size: few
v_call: TRBV4-3
d_call: -
j_call: TRBJ1-6
cdr3_aa: CASSQDTVRGIGQALHF
cdr3_nt: TGCGCCAGCAGCCAAGATACCGTCAGGGGAATAGGTCAAGCCCTCCACTTT

clone_size: -
v_call: TRBV28
d_call: -
j_call: TRBJ2-3
cdr3_aa: CASSLHTGPAVSTDTQYF
cdr3_nt: TGTGCCAGCAGTCTACATACGGGACCAGCGGTTAGCACAGATACGCAGTATTTT

clone_size: -
v_call: TRBV7-2
d_call: -
j_call: TRBJ2-7
cdr3_aa: CASSLEKMSSYEQYF
cdr3_nt: TGTGCCAGCAGCTTAGAAAAGATGAGCTCCTACGAGCAGTACTTC

clone_size: -
v_call: TRBV20-1
d_call: TRBD2
j_call: TRBJ2-7
cdr3_aa: CSATGTSSEQYF
cdr3_nt: TGCAGTGCTACCGGGACTAGCTCCGAGCAGTACTTC

clone_size: few
v_call: TRBV5-1
d_call: -
j_call: TRBJ1-2
cdr3_aa: CASSQDHYYGYTF
cdr3_nt: TGCGCCAGCAGCCAGGACCATTACTATGGCTACACCTTC

clone_size: -
v_call: TRBV14
d_call: -
j_call: TRBJ2-7
cdr3_aa: CASGKGGGFYNEQYF
cdr3_nt: TGTGCCAGCGGGAAAGGGGGGGGGTTCTACAATGAGCAGTACTTC

clone_size: -
v_call: TRBV7-9
d_call: -
j_call: TRBJ1-1
cdr3_aa: CASSVDSRGTEAFF
cdr3_nt: TGTGCCAGCAGCGTAGACAGCAGGGGCACTGAAGCTTTCTTT

clone_size: many
v_call: TRBV11-2
d_call: TRBD1
j_call: TRBJ2-7
cdr3_aa: CASSAGTATYEQYF
cdr3_nt: TGTGCCAGCAGCGCCGGGACAGCGACCTACGAGCAGTACTTC